Detailed here is one TCR beta chain. Its antigen remains unknown. The data stem from a study of shared clonotypes between healthy human individuals. The study, taken as a whole, reports: Sorted-subset samples were not fully sequenced, rarefaction indicated. Across four donors, naive CD4 shared 5% to 6%, naive CD8 approximately 3.5%, memory CD4 roughly 2.5%, memory CD8 under 0.5%. A reduction in generation probabilities was seen for non-shared clonotypes relative to those shared by all four donors.

Sequenced by immunoSEQ multiplex PCR; TCRdb stores in-frame clones only, minus some. The data show 2,100,000 or so clones, approximately 94% seen once. CDR1 and CDR2 from the germline V gene are LNHDA and SQIVND (reference sequence). This CDR3 contains 13 residues. Trimming took off 6 bases at V and 6 bases at J, with 13 bases between the two ends. The rearrangement joins TRBV19 to TRBJ2-3; maybe TRBD2 (6 bases). The sample was naive CD4+ T cells sorted from blood. Subset meaning: CD45RA+ positively selected. This clonotype was obtained from a man aged 18 to 29 in good health. CDR3 amino acids: CASSPTRGDTQYF. The CDR3 nucleotides are TGTGCCAGTAGCCCGACTAGAGGGGATACGCAGTATTTT. Using reference TRBV19 and TRBJ2-3 for the parts outside the CDR3, the full variable domain is DGGITQSPKYLFRKEGQNVTLSCEQNLNHDAMYWYRQDPGQGLRLIYYSQIVNDFQKGDIAEGYSVSREKKESFPLTVTSAQKNPTAFYLCASSPTRGDTQYFGPGTRLTVL.